This T cell receptor (beta chain) was identified in a study of blood T cell repertoires in COVID-19. Overall study: Donors in the United States, Italy and Spain gave samples during acute or convalescent COVID-19. T cells, B-cell-depleted T cells, or PBMCs provided the cDNA or gDNA that served as material.

In the original processing: Using reference gene primer amplification, nucleated cell counts were estimated. Clones were sequenced by immunoSEQ multiplex PCR, and TCRdb holds only the in-frame ones, with some missing. The V and J calls and the clone size are those of that table, but D and trimming were determined from the DNA. The sample has fewer than 350,000 clones; around 85% are singletons. V lost 5 bases and J 6 bases, leaving 8 bases between the germline ends. The length of the CDR3 is 13 residues. The TCR comes from a woman between 50 and 59 years old with active or convalescent COVID-19. The sequenced material came from peripheral blood. The chain couples TRBV12-3 or TRBV12-4 to TRBJ1-6; D is unresolved. The DNA of the CDR3 is TGTGCCAGCAGTCCGTTTATTAATTCACCCCTCCACTTT. It encodes CASSPFINSPLHF.